The clone carrying this T cell receptor (beta chain) was recorded many times. Its matching antigen is unknown. This entry comes from a study of CD8 T cells in ankylosing spondylitis. Findings of the study overall: With a CD8+ phenotype, disease-linked clones were relatively rare in peripheral blood.

Between the trimmed V and J ends, which lost 2 bases and 5 bases, there was a span of 12 bases. This CDR3 region has 14 residues. CDR1 and CDR2 (germline): SGDLS, YYNGEE. TCRdb analysed the 5' RACE reads with MiXCR anew, one entry per CDR3 protein. The data contain tens of thousands of distinct CDR3 sequences, less than 3.5% of them singletons. The chain carries TRBV9 and TRBJ2-3, with D possibly matching TRBD2 (5 bases). The source of this sequence is a male donor with ankylosing spondylitis or in good health (not recorded which). Material for sequencing was blood, either unsorted or a sorted T cell fraction (not recorded which). The CDR3 DNA reads TGTGCCAGCAGCGTTCAACTAGGAGAAGATACGCAGTATTTT. Translation gives CASSVQLGEDTQYF.